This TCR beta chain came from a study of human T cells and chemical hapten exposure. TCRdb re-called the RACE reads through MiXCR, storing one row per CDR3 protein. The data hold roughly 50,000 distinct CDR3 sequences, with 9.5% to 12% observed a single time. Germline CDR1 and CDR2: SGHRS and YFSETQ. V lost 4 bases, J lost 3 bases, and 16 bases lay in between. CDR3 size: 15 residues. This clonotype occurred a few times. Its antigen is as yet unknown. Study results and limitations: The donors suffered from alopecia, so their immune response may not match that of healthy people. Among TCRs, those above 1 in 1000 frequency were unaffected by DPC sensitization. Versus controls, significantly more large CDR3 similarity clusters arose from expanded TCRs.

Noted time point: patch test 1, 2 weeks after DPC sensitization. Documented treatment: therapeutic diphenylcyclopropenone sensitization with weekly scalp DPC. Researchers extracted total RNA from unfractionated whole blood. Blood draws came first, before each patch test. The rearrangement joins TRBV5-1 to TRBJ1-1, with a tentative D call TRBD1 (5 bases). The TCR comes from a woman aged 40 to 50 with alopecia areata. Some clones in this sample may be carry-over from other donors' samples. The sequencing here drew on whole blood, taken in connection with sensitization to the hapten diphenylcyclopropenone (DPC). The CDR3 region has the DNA TGCGCCAGCAGCGGGGGACCCAGGATGCACACTGAAGCTTTCTTT. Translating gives CASSGGPRMHTEAFF.